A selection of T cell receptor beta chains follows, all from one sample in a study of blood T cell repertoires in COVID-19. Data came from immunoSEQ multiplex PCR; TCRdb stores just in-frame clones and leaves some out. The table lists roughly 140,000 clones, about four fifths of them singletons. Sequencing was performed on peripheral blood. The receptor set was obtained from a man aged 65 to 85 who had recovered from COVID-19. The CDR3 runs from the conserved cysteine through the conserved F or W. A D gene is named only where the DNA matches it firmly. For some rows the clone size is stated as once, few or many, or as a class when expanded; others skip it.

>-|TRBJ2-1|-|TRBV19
TGTGCCAGCTCTAGCGCCGCCTACAATGAGCAGTTCTTC
CASSSAAYNEQFF
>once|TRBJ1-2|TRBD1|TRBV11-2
TGTGCCAGCAGATTCTCCGGGACAGGGGGCGGCTACACCTTC
CASRFSGTGGGYTF
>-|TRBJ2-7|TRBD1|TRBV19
TGTGCCAGCGCGGACAGGGACGAGCAGTACTTC
CASADRDEQYF
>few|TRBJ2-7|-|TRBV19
TGTGCCAGTAGTGCTGGACTATCCTACGAGCAGTACTTC
CASSAGLSYEQYF
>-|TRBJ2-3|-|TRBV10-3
TGTGCCATCAGAACCCGGGACTGGAGCACAGATACGCAGTATTTT
CAIRTRDWSTDTQYF
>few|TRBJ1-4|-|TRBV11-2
TGTGCCAGCAGCTTAGGAGCCGGGGGACTACTTAATGAAAAACTGTTTTTT
CASSLGAGGLLNEKLFF
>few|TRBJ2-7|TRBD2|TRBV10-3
TGTGCCATCAGTGAGTCGGCGGCGGGAGCACGGGAGCAGTACTTC
CAISESAAGAREQYF
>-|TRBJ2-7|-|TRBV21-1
TGTGCCAGCAGCACCACCGGGTCCCTCACCTCCGAGCAGTACTTC
CASSTTGSLTSEQYF
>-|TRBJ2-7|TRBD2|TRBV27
TGTGCCAGCAGTTCCCTAGCGGGAGAGGGGGACTACGAGCAGTACTTC
CASSSLAGEGDYEQYF
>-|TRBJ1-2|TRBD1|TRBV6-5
TGTGCCAGCAGTCCATCAGGGGGCTCGGAAGGCTACACCTTC
CASSPSGGSEGYTF
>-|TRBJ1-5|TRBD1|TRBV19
TGTGCCAGTAGTATACCGACAGGGGTCTATAGCAATCAGCCCCAGCATTTT
CASSIPTGVYSNQPQHF
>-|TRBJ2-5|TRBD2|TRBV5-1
TGCGCCAGCAGCTTGAATCTGCGGGTAGCGGGAGAGGGTGAGACCCAGTACTTC
CASSLNLRVAGEGETQYF
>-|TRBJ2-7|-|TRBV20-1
TGCAGTGCTAGTGGTCAATCCTACGAGCAGTACTTC
CSASGQSYEQYF
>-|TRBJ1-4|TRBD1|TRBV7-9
TGTGCCAGCAGCTCTGGGACAGAAGGGTTCACTAATGAAAAACTGTTTTTT
CASSSGTEGFTNEKLFF
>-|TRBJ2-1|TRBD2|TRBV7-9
TGTGCCAGCAGCGTCGGACTAGCGGGAGGAGGTGAGCAGTTCTTC
CASSVGLAGGGEQFF
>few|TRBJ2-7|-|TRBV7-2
TGTGCCAGCAGCCGAGATCACTACGAGCAGTACTTC
CASSRDHYEQYF
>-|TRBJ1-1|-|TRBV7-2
TGTGCCAGCAGCAGAAATACCTATCGTGAAGCTTTCTTT
CASSRNTYREAFF
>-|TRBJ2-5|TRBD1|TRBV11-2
TGTGCCAGCAGCACGACAGGGTGGGAGACCCAGTACTTC
CASSTTGWETQYF
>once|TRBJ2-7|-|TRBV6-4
TGTGCCAGCAGTGAAGAAGTGACAGGTCTTAACGAGCAGTACTTC
CASSEEVTGLNEQYF
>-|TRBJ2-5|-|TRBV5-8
TGTGCCAGCAGTTTGGACAGTCCCTGGGAGACCCAGTACTTC
CASSLDSPWETQYF
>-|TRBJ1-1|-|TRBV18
TGTGCCAGCTCACCACGTATCGCACAGGTGAACACTGAAGCTTTCTTT
CASSPRIAQVNTEAFF
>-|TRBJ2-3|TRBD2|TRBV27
TGTGCCAGCAGTCACCGGGCGGGGGTCACAGATACGCAGTATTTT
CASSHRAGVTDTQYF